One and the same sample provided the 27 T cell receptor beta chains below, sequenced in a study of T-cell reconstitution after alpha-beta-depleted transplantation in children. Preparation of the TCRbeta library involved a method that used unique molecular identifiers. TCRdb re-called the PCR reads with MiXCR, one entry per CDR3 protein. The sample lists about 490,000 distinct CDR3 sequences, over 9.5% seen once, with 2% in the top ten. The material was PBMCs, obtained before TCRalphabeta/CD19-depleted stem cell transplant. The source is a child under 10 years old with inherited bone marrow failure, due to receive a stem cell transplant.

This clonotype was detected a few times. V gene TRBV20-1 combines with J gene TRBJ1-3; 7 bases line up with TRBD1. The CDR3 runs 16 residues. Germline CDR1 and CDR2: DFQATT and SNEGSKA (reference sequence). V lost 3 bases to trimming and J lost 4 bases; unmatched junction nucleotides: 12. CDR3 sequence reads: CSASQPPDRLGNTIYF. CDR3 in DNA: TGCAGTGCTAGTCAGCCCCCGGACAGGCTCGGAAACACCATATATTTT.

Of note for this clonotype: A much larger clone sits a single nucleotide away, making a read error possible. This chain uses TRBV10-3 with TRBJ2-1; possible D gene TRBD2, 7 bases. This CDR3 spans 18 amino acids. The V gene's germline CDR1 is ENHRY and CDR2 SYGVKD. CDR3 sequence: CAISGSTGGGDLAYEHFF. The DNA for the CDR3 is TGTGCCATCAGTGGATCGACAGGCGGGGGCGACCTAGCCTATGAGCATTTCTTC.

This clonotype was observed at least ten times. J is TRBJ2-7 and V is TRBV7-2; D perhaps matches TRBD2 (5 bases). Trimming removed 5 bases at V and 0 bases at J, with 14 bases between. The CDR3 runs to 15 residues. The germline V gene has CDR1 SGHTA and CDR2 FQGNSA. The CDR3 spells CASSPGEPSSYEQYF. The CDR3 DNA sequence: TGTGCCAGCAGCCCTGGGGAGCCAAGCTCCTACGAGCAGTACTTC.

In this sample, this clonotype turned up many times. The chain has TRBV20-1 and TRBJ2-7; 9 bases line up with TRBD2. The CDR3 spans 15 residues. With 5 bases clipped from V and 2 bases from J, the junction kept 10 bases outside the gene matches. The germline gives CDR1 DFQATT, CDR2 SNEGSKA (reference sequence). CDR3 sequence: CSAPVAGEPTYEQYF. In nucleotides, the CDR3 is TGCAGTGCTCCGGTAGCGGGAGAACCCACCTACGAGCAGTACTTC.

This clonotype appeared many times. V gene TRBV6-6 combines with J gene TRBJ2-5; D is undetermined. This CDR3 is 11 amino acids long. V was cut by 3 bases and J by 7 bases, with 6 bases left in between. Germline loops: CDR1 MNHNY, CDR2 SVGAGI (reference sequence). CDR3 DNA sequence: TGTGCCAGCAGTTATGACTCGACCCAGTACTTC. Translation: CASSYDSTQYF.

J is TRBJ2-3 and V is TRBV18, with 8 bases lining up with TRBD2. The germline CDR1 and CDR2 sequences are KGHSH and LQKENI. The CDR3 contains 15 residues. The J segment lost 4 bases and the V segment lost 3 bases, leaving 6 bases of the junction unmatched. CDR3 region: CASSPNGRGPDTQYF. The CDR3 region has the DNA TGTGCCAGCTCACCTAACGGGAGGGGCCCAGATACGCAGTATTTT. The complete variable domain, with remaining parts taken from reference TRBV18 and TRBJ2-3, reads NAGVMQNPRHLVRRRGQEARLRCSPMKGHSHVYWYRQLPEEGLKFMVYLQKENIIDESGMPKERFSAEFPKEGPSILRIQQVVRGDSAAYFCASSPNGRGPDTQYFGPGTRLTVL.

This clonotype was detected many times. V usage is TRBV12-3 or TRBV12-4 and J usage is TRBJ1-5; TRBD1 is a possible D gene (5 bases). The CDR3 is 16 residues long. Trimming stripped 6 bases from V and 4 bases from J, with 19 bases between. The CDR3 sequence: CASSPKNQGRNQPQHF. Here the CDR3 DNA reads TGTGCCAGCAGCCCCAAAAATCAGGGTAGAAATCAGCCCCAGCATTTT.

This clonotype has a count of ten or more. This chain joins TRBV4-1 and TRBJ2-5, with a tentative D call TRBD1 (5 bases). Per germline, CDR1 MGHRA and CDR2 YSYEKL. Trimming shortened V by 8 bases and J by 5 bases, and 12 bases separated the two germline ends. The CDR3 loop spans 12 amino acids. This chain's CDR3 is CASATVTETQYF. CDR3 nucleotides: TGCGCCAGCGCGACAGTAACGGAGACCCAGTACTTC.

V usage is TRBV4-3 and J usage is TRBJ2-2; D is unresolved. Germline V gene lookup returns CDR1 LGHNA and CDR2 YSLEER. Trimming took 2 bases from V and 1 from J, leaving 11 bases between them. This CDR3 spans 16 amino acids. CDR3: CASSQTIAWNTGELFF. The CDR3 coding sequence is TGCGCCAGCAGCCAAACAATAGCCTGGAACACCGGGGAGCTGTTTTTT.

This clonotype came up many times. The J gene is TRBJ2-2, the V gene TRBV29-1; a possible D gene is TRBD1 (5 bases). The V end lost 5 bases, the J end lost 5 bases, and 9 bases lay between the germline ends. The CDR3 spans 12 residues. CDR1 is SQVTM, CDR2 ANQGSEA, per germline. The CDR3 nucleotides are TGCAGCGTTTTGGCAGGGACCGGGGAGCTGTTTTTT. Translating gives CSVLAGTGELFF.

This clonotype has a count of ten or more. This sequence joins TRBV5-1 and TRBJ2-4; D perhaps matches TRBD1 (5 bases). The CDR3 sequence is 15 residues long. Trimming shortened V by 1 base and J by 11 bases, and 19 bases separated the two germline ends. CDR1 is SGHRS and CDR2 is YFSETQ in the germline V gene. The CDR3 here is CASSLTGHPQDVQYF. The CDR3 nucleotides are TGCGCCAGCAGCTTGACAGGACACCCACAGGACGTTCAGTACTTC.

The table lists this clonotype with many counts. The chain is built from TRBV10-2 and TRBJ2-1, with a possible D match to TRBD2 (6 bases). The V and J ends lost 1 base and 8 bases respectively, with 15 bases between them. Germline CDR1 and CDR2: WSHSY and SAAADI. The CDR3 is 15 residues long. This chain's CDR3 is CASSELRRADDEQFF. CDR3 nucleotide sequence: TGCGCCAGCAGTGAGTTAAGGAGGGCCGACGATGAGCAGTTCTTC.

This clonotype was seen at least ten times. The gene calls are TRBV12-3 or TRBV12-4 and TRBJ1-3; D not certain. Trimming removed 2 bases at V and 1 base at J, with 6 bases between. The CDR3 totals 14 residues. CDR3 loop: CASSLWASGNTIYF. The CDR3 DNA reads as TGTGCCAGCAGTTTATGGGCTTCTGGAAACACCATATATTTT.

This clonotype appeared many times. The chain joins TRBV29-1 to TRBJ2-1; TRBD2 matches at 10 bases. Germline V CDR1 and CDR2: SQVTM, ANQGSEA. This CDR3 is built from 14 residues. The V gene end was trimmed by 0 bases and the J gene end by 7 bases; junction bases not matched to a gene: 3. The CDR3 reads CSVEDVAGGNEQFF. The CDR3 coding sequence is TGCAGCGTTGAAGATGTAGCGGGAGGTAATGAGCAGTTCTTC.

The V gene is TRBV29-1, the J gene TRBJ2-1, with TRBD1 as a possible D gene (6 bases). This CDR3 spans 11 amino acids. From germline, CDR1 is SQVTM and CDR2 ANQGSEA. Trimming cost V 7 bases and J 8 bases, with 12 bases left between them. CDR3 residues: CSARQVDEQFF. CDR3 sequence (DNA): TGCAGCGCCCGACAGGTCGATGAGCAGTTCTTC.

Only a few counts were recorded for this clonotype. This rearrangement joins TRBV5-5 to TRBJ1-4, with a tentative D call TRBD1 (6 bases). CDR3 length equals 15 residues. Trimming took off 1 base at V and 5 bases at J, with 12 bases between the two ends. Germline V CDR1 and CDR2: SGHKS, YYEKEE (reference sequence). CDR3 sequence (DNA): TGTGCCAGCAGCTTGTGGGGGGGCCCGAATGAAAAACTGTTTTTT. As protein: CASSLWGGPNEKLFF.

This clonotype showed up many times. V gene TRBV29-1 combines with J gene TRBJ2-2; TRBD2 aligns across 8 bases. The CDR3 runs to 15 residues. With 6 bases clipped from V and 7 bases from J, the junction kept 13 bases outside the gene matches. The germline CDR1 and CDR2 sequences are SQVTM and ANQGSEA. The CDR3 region has the DNA TGCAGCGTCCTATTAGCGGGAAGGAATATCGGGGAGCTGTTTTTT. Translation gives CSVLLAGRNIGELFF.

This clonotype has a count of ten or more. One junction end disagrees with the germline gene, perhaps due to a read error. The rearrangement uses TRBV11-3 and TRBJ2-1; D tentatively reads TRBD1 or TRBD2 (5 bases each). The CDR3 sequence is 12 residues long. Germline lookup yields CDR1 SGHNT and CDR2 YENEEA. Here the CDR3 DNA reads TGTGCCAGCAGGGGGGTGGGGAATGATCAGTTCTTC. Translated, it gives CASRGVGNDQFF.

This clonotype appeared many times. The chain has TRBV7-9 and TRBJ2-1, with D hard to call. Germline-derived CDR1 and CDR2 are SEHNR and FQNEAQ (reference sequence). The CDR3 loop spans 12 amino acids. Trimming pared 2 bases from V and 10 bases from J, leaving 9 bases between. The CDR3 DNA reads as TGTGCCAGCAGCTTAATAGGCGGCGAGCAGTTCTTC. Encoded protein: CASSLIGGEQFF.

In this sample, this clonotype turned up many times. The chain recombines TRBV7-2 with TRBJ1-2; 8 bases align to TRBD1. The germline V gene has CDR1 SGHTA and CDR2 FQGNSA. This CDR3 is built from 17 residues. The V segment lost 0 bases and the J segment 5 bases; nucleotides outside the gene matches: 11. CDR3: CASSLAQLHRGFYGYTF. The CDR3, as DNA: TGTGCCAGCAGCTTAGCGCAATTACACAGGGGGTTTTATGGCTACACCTTC.

This sequence joins TRBV5-1 and TRBJ2-3; D is unclear. Germline-derived CDR1 and CDR2 are SGHRS and YFSETQ. Trimming removed 0 bases from V and 0 bases from J, with 8 bases in between. The CDR3 is made up of 15 amino acids. The CDR3 nucleotides read TGCGCCAGCAGCTTGGGGCCAGGTAGCACAGATACGCAGTATTTT. Translating it yields CASSLGPGSTDTQYF.

In regard to this clonotype: A much larger clone sits a single nucleotide away, making a read error possible. The chain carries TRBV20-1 and TRBJ2-2; D not resolved. CDR1 DFQATT and CDR2 SNEGSKA come from the germline V gene (reference sequence). V lost 3 bases and J lost 4, with 9 bases in between. This CDR3 has 13 amino acids. CDR3 sequence reads: CSASRRFTGELFF. DNA of the CDR3: TGCAGTGCTAGTCGCAGGTTCACCGGGGAGCTGTTTTTT.

The table lists this clonotype with many counts. Here the CDR3 DNA reads TGCAGTGCTAGTGGGACAGGGGACAGTGAGCAGTTCTTC. Its protein is CSASGTGDSEQFF. The chain joins TRBV20-1 to TRBJ2-1; 10 nucleotides agree with TRBD1. CDR1 and CDR2 (germline): DFQATT, SNEGSKA (reference sequence). J was trimmed by 9 bases and V by 3 bases; bases with no gene match: 5. This CDR3 region has 13 residues.

This clonotype was seen ten or more times. This chain joins TRBV28 and TRBJ2-7; D perhaps matches TRBD2 (5 bases). The V gene lost 3 bases and the J gene lost 7 bases, with 19 bases spanning the gap. The CDR3 is 15 residues long. The germline V gene has CDR1 MDHEN and CDR2 SYDVKM. CDR3 amino acids: CASSFRGPRTGEQYF. The CDR3 DNA reads as TGTGCCAGCAGTTTCCGAGGACCTAGGACGGGGGAGCAGTACTTC.

This chain connects TRBV9 to TRBJ2-7; 11 positions match TRBD2. Germline V CDR1 and CDR2: SGDLS, YYNGEE. This CDR3 is built from 16 residues. After removal of 3 bases from V and 0 bases from J, the junction contained 5 bases not matched to a gene. The CDR3 spells CASSGGTSGNSYEQYF. The CDR3 DNA reads as TGTGCCAGCAGCGGGGGGACTAGCGGAAACTCCTACGAGCAGTACTTC.

This clonotype was found many times. The CDR3 loop is CSALLAGNTGELFF. CDR3 nucleotide sequence: TGCAGTGCCCTCCTAGCGGGAAACACCGGGGAGCTGTTTTTT. V and J are TRBV20-1 and TRBJ2-2, with TRBD2 matching over 9 bases. Germline V gene lookup returns CDR1 DFQATT and CDR2 SNEGSKA (reference sequence). The CDR3 is 14 amino acids. With V trimmed by 6 bases and J by 2 bases, 4 bases remained unmatched.

J is TRBJ2-6 and V is TRBV20-1; TRBD2 aligns across 9 bases. The CDR3 consists of 16 residues. The V gene end was trimmed by 1 base and the J gene end by 2 bases; junction bases not matched to a gene: 3. The V gene's germline CDR1 is DFQATT and CDR2 SNEGSKA (reference sequence). CDR3 protein: CSARGGGRAGANVLTF. Here the CDR3 DNA reads TGCAGTGCTAGAGGGGGCGGGAGGGCTGGGGCCAACGTCCTGACTTTC.